This note documents a single TCR beta chain sequence. The sample belongs to a study of shared clonotypes between healthy human individuals. Study in general: Donors had three CD4 naive, three CD4 memory, two CD8 naive and one CD8 memory plate apiece.

The data were produced by immunoSEQ multiplex PCR, yet TCRdb's version contains in-frame clones alone and is incomplete. The table records 600,000 or so clones, 85% to 95% of them present only once. The CDR3 spans 13 residues. The germline CDR1 and CDR2 sequences are PRHDT and FYEKMQ (reference sequence). V was pared by 6 bases and J by 1 base, with 7 bases between. It was CD45RO-negative cells, positively selected for CCR7, that made up naive CD8 cells, with terminally differentiated effector memory CD45RA+ cells excluded. Sequenced: naive CD8+ T cells sorted from blood. The rearrangement uses TRBV13 and TRBJ2-4, with D uncertain. This sequence was found in a woman aged 25 to 39 in good health. CDR3 sequence: CASREGAKNIQYF. The DNA for the CDR3 is TGTGCCAGCAGGGAAGGGGCCAAAAACATTCAGTACTTC.